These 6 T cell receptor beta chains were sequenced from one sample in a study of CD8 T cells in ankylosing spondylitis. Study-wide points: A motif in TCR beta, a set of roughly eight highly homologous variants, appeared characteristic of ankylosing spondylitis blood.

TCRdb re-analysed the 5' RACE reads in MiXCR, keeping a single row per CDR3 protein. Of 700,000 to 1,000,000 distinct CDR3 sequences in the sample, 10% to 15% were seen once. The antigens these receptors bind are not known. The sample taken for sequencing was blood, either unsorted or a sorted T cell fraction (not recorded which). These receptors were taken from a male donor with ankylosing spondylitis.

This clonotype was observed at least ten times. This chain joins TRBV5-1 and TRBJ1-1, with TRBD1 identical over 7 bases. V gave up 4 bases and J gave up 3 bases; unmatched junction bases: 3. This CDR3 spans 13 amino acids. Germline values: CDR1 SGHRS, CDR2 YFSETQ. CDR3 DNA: TGCGCCAGCAGCCCCGGGACAGACACTGAAGCTTTCTTT. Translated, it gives CASSPGTDTEAFF.

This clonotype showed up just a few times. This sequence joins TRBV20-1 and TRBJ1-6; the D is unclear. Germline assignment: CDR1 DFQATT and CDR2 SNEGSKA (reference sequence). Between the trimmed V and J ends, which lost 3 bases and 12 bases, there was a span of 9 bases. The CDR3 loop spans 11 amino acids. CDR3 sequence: CSASNPGPLHF. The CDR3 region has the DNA TGCAGTGCTAGCAACCCTGGACCCCTCCACTTT.

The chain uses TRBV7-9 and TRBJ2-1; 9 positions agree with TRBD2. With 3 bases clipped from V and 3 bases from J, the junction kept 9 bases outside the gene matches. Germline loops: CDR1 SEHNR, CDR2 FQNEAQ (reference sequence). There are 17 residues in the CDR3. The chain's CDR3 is CASSFGRGTSLYNEQFF. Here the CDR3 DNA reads TGTGCCAGCAGCTTTGGACGAGGGACTAGCCTCTACAATGAGCAGTTCTTC.

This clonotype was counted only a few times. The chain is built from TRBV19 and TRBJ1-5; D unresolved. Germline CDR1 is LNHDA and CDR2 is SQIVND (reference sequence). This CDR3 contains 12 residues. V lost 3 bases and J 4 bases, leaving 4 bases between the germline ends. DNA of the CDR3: TGTGCCAGTAGTATCAGAAATCAGCCCCAGCATTTT. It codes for CASSIRNQPQHF.

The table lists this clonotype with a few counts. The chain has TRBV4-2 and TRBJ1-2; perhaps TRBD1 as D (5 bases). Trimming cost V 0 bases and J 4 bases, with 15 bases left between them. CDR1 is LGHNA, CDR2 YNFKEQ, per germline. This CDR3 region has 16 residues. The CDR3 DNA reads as TGTGCCAGCAGCCAAGACTCAGGGCCAAACCTCTATGGCTACACCTTC. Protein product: CASSQDSGPNLYGYTF.

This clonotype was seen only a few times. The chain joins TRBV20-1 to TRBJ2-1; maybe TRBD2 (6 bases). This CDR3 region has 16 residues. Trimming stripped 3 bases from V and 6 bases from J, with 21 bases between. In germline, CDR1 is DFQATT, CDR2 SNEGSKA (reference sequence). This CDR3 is CSASRAGFVSFNEQFF. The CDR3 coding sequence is TGCAGTGCTAGCAGAGCGGGCTTTGTTTCTTTCAATGAGCAGTTCTTC.